The 23 T cell receptor beta chains reported below all come from one sample, sequenced in a study of vaccination and CD4 T cells after COVID-19 (dated by TCRdb to between 2020 and 2023). These receptors lack a known antigen. The sample's treatment or condition, from its label and the paper: roughly nine-day PBMC culture with coronavirus spike peptide pools or control peptides (ViraFEST assay). The library was produced with PCR. Instrument used: Illumina iSeq 100. At the Johns Hopkins FTIC core, DNA from the cultured CD4+ T cells underwent TCR sequencing with the Oncomine TCR Beta short-read assay. The raw public data were reprocessed by TCRdb itself: fastp quality trimming at Q25, MiXCR clonotype calling, in-frame beta chains only. Each CDR3 protein gets just one entry, which takes the most common genes and DNA from the rows behind it. A total of 20,000 or so distinct CDR3 sequences appear in this sample, more than 55% of them only once. The top ten clones comprise roughly a tenth of the sample.

Specimen: CD4+ T cells from blood, cultured in vitro. All receptors come from a human donor who had recovered from COVID-19.

The chain joins TRBV7-8 to TRBJ1-2, with 10 bases fitting TRBD1. The CDR3 length is 13 residues. Trimming at V came to 6 bases and at J to 8 bases, leaving 6 bases not matched to a gene. Germline CDR1 and CDR2: SGHVS and FQNEAQ. The CDR3 DNA reads as TGTGCCAGCAGACGGGACAGGGGAGCCGGCTACACCTTC. Protein sequence: CASRRDRGAGYTF.

The rearrangement joins TRBV6-2 or TRBV6-3 to TRBJ2-7; TRBD1 matches 9 bases. The CDR3 has 13 amino acids. The germline CDR1 and CDR2 sequences are MNHEY and SVGEGT. Germline trimming cut 6 bases from V and 6 bases from J; bases unmatched to any gene: 6. CDR3 residues: CASRGQGGAEQYF. The CDR3 DNA is TGTGCCAGCAGGGGACAGGGAGGTGCCGAGCAGTACTTC.

The V gene is TRBV7-2, the J gene TRBJ1-1; 9 nucleotides align to TRBD1. Looked up from germline, CDR1 is SGHTA and CDR2 is FQGNSA. Unmatched junction bases numbered 5, after V lost 5 bases and J lost 10 bases. The CDR3 has 12 amino acids. The CDR3 loop is CASSPQGQGAFF. In DNA, the CDR3 is TGTGCCAGCAGCCCCCAGGGACAGGGAGCTTTCTTT.

The J gene is TRBJ2-6, the V gene TRBV19; weak D call: TRBD1 (6 bases). V lost 7 bases and J lost 0, with 13 bases in between. The germline V gene has CDR1 LNHDA and CDR2 SQIVND (reference sequence). This CDR3 contains 16 residues. The CDR3 protein is CASIPGHISGANVLTF. CDR3 nucleotide sequence: TGTGCCAGTATCCCGGGACATATCTCTGGGGCCAACGTCCTGACTTTC.

The chain employs TRBV20-1 and TRBJ2-7; weak D call: TRBD1 (6 bases). Germline CDR1 DFQATT, CDR2 SNEGSKA (reference sequence). The CDR3 totals 15 residues. V was cut by 3 bases and J by 2 bases, with 17 bases left in between. This CDR3 reads CSASANGGATYEQYF. The CDR3 DNA reads TGCAGTGCTAGCGCAAATGGGGGCGCTACCTACGAGCAGTACTTC.

The gene calls are TRBV27 and TRBJ2-7, with D perhaps TRBD1 (6 bases). CDR1 and CDR2 (germline): MNHEY, SMNVEV (reference sequence). V lost 7 bases to trimming and J lost 0 bases, with 16 bases between them. The CDR3 totals 15 residues. The CDR3 region is CASKKTGTLSYEQYF. The CDR3 bases are TGTGCCAGCAAGAAAACAGGGACCCTCTCCTACGAGCAGTACTTC.

The chain employs TRBV9 and TRBJ2-3; 8 nucleotides align to TRBD2. This CDR3 contains 14 residues. The junction had 5 bases not matched to a gene; V was cut back by 4 bases and J by 4 bases. Germline CDR1 is SGDLS and CDR2 is YYNGEE. Written as DNA, the CDR3 is TGTGCCAGCAGCATCCGACTAGCGCCAGATACGCAGTATTTT. Translated: CASSIRLAPDTQYF.

This clonotype was detected a few times. J is TRBJ1-1 and V is TRBV12-3 or TRBV12-4; D possibly corresponds to TRBD1 (5 bases). Trimming left V 1 base short and J 2 bases short, with 14 bases between. The CDR3 covers 16 residues. CDR3 sequence: CASSLGPYRINTEAFF. The CDR3, as DNA: TGTGCCAGCAGTTTAGGCCCGTACAGGATAAACACTGAAGCTTTCTTT.

This clonotype occurred a few times. The chain links TRBV7-2 to TRBJ2-7, with D perhaps TRBD1 or TRBD2 (5 bases each). Germline V gene lookup returns CDR1 SGHTA and CDR2 FQGNSA. The V and J ends lost 3 bases and 0 bases respectively, with 15 bases between them. The length of the CDR3 is 16 residues. This chain's CDR3 is CASSFLPRDVSYEQYF. The CDR3 region has the DNA TGTGCCAGCAGCTTCCTTCCCCGGGACGTCTCCTACGAGCAGTACTTC.

The rearrangement uses TRBV20-1 and TRBJ2-3; the D gene is possibly TRBD2 (5 bases). The germline V and J ends were trimmed by 5 bases and 1 base, with 10 bases remaining between them. In germline, CDR1 is DFQATT, CDR2 SNEGSKA (reference sequence). This CDR3 spans 13 amino acids. The CDR3 sequence is CSAGPGGTDTQYF. In DNA, the CDR3 is TGCAGTGCTGGCCCCGGGGGCACAGATACGCAGTATTTT.

The chain recombines TRBV27 with TRBJ1-2; D unclear. Germline CDR1 MNHEY, CDR2 SMNVEV (reference sequence). The CDR3 consists of 13 residues. The germline V and J ends were trimmed by 6 bases and 7 bases, with 15 bases remaining between them. Written as DNA, the CDR3 is TGTGCCAGCAGCTTCAACGTCGGTAGTGGCTACACCTTC. It encodes CASSFNVGSGYTF.

The table lists this clonotype with a few counts. The chain joins TRBV6-5 to TRBJ1-2; D is ambiguous. CDR3 size: 13 residues. V lost 1 base, J lost 1 base, and 4 bases lay in between. CDR1 MNHEY and CDR2 SVGAGI come from the germline V gene. CDR3 sequence reads: CASSYFRNYGYTF. The CDR3 DNA sequence: TGTGCCAGCAGTTACTTCCGTAACTATGGCTACACCTTC.

This chain uses TRBV21-1 with TRBJ2-3; the table names TRBD1, a call not compared with the DNA. TRBV21-1 is tagged as a pseudogene. This CDR3 has 13 residues. CDR3 sequence: CASIPQGADTQYF. The CDR3, as DNA: TGTGCCAGCATTCCCCAGGGTGCAGATACGCAGTATTTT.

This clonotype was detected a few times. V and J are TRBV6-2 or TRBV6-3 and TRBJ1-1; D is ambiguous. Germline CDR1 and CDR2: MNHEY and SVGEGT. The CDR3 totals 11 residues. V lost 6 bases, J lost 8 bases, and 10 bases lay in between. CDR3: CASRLGPEAFF. The CDR3 nucleotides read TGTGCCAGCAGGTTAGGGCCCGAAGCTTTCTTT.

The chain carries TRBV20-1 and TRBJ2-7; 9 bases match TRBD2. The CDR3 is 19 residues long. V was clipped by 3 bases and J by 0 bases; unmatched bases: 18. Looked up from germline, CDR1 is DFQATT and CDR2 is SNEGSKA (reference sequence). Written as DNA, the CDR3 is TGCAGTGCTAGGGGACGGTACAGCGGGAGGTTACCGTCCTCCTACGAGCAGTACTTC. Protein product: CSARGRYSGRLPSSYEQYF.

This clonotype turned up a few times. As DNA, the CDR3 is TGTGCCAGTCAGAAGAACACTGAAGCTTTCTTT. It yields the protein CASQKNTEAFF. The chain combines TRBV19 with TRBJ1-1; no clear D gene. Trimming cost V 8 bases and J 1 base, with 5 bases left between them. The CDR3 loop spans 11 amino acids. Germline assignment: CDR1 LNHDA and CDR2 SQIVND (reference sequence).

This clonotype was observed a few times. The rearrangement links TRBV12-3 or TRBV12-4 to TRBJ1-2, with unresolved D. This CDR3 comprises 13 residues. Trimming stripped 2 bases from V and 8 bases from J, with 12 bases between. The CDR3 here is CASSLRPPLGYTF. The DNA of the CDR3 is TGTGCCAGCAGTTTACGCCCGCCGTTGGGCTACACCTTC.

The chain uses TRBV7-2 and TRBJ1-2, with D perhaps matching TRBD1 (6 bases). V gave up 3 bases and J gave up 4 bases, with 12 bases separating them. The CDR3 length is 14 residues. Germline assignment: CDR1 SGHTA and CDR2 FQGNSA. CDR3 sequence (DNA): TGTGCCAGCAGCTTCGGGGGGCGCGCCTATGGCTACACCTTC. Translation gives CASSFGGRAYGYTF.

V is TRBV27 and J is TRBJ2-3; no firm D call. The CDR3 loop spans 16 amino acids. Trimming took 6 bases from V and 0 from J, leaving 16 bases between them. Germline V CDR1 and CDR2: MNHEY, SMNVEV (reference sequence). DNA of the CDR3: TGTGCCAGCAGCCACTTCTTCACCGCTAGCACAGATACGCAGTATTTT. It is translated as CASSHFFTASTDTQYF.

J is TRBJ1-2 and V is TRBV15; D is uncertain. Trimming took off 1 base at V and 6 bases at J, with 12 bases between the two ends. The V gene's germline CDR1 is LNHNV and CDR2 YYDKDF (reference sequence). There are 14 residues in the CDR3. CDR3 sequence reads: CATSRATGFHGYTF. The CDR3 DNA is TGTGCCACCAGCAGAGCTACCGGGTTTCATGGCTACACCTTC.

The chain uses TRBV6-4 and TRBJ1-2, with TRBD1 identical over 9 bases. The length of the CDR3 is 15 residues. After removal of 8 bases from V and 0 bases from J, the junction contained 7 bases not matched to a gene. From germline, CDR1 is MRHNA and CDR2 SNTAGT. The CDR3 nucleotides are TGTGCCAGCTCCAGGACAGGGGAGGCTAACTATGGCTACACCTTC. Protein sequence: CASSRTGEANYGYTF.

The V gene is TRBV5-4, the J gene TRBJ1-1; 7 nucleotides match TRBD1. Trimming took 7 bases from V and 0 from J; bases not matched to a gene: 9. CDR3 length: 15 amino acids. Germline CDR1 and CDR2: SGHNT and YYREEE (reference sequence). The CDR3 bases are TGTGCCAGCGGCTACAGGGGACGCATGAACACTGAAGCTTTCTTT. Its translation: CASGYRGRMNTEAFF.

The V gene is TRBV6-1, the J gene TRBJ1-4, with 7 nucleotides matching TRBD1. Germline assignment: CDR1 MNHNS and CDR2 SASEGT. This CDR3 has 12 residues. J gave up 11 bases and V 3 bases, and 3 bases lay outside the gene matches. CDR3 residues: CASSETGRKLFF. In DNA, the CDR3 is TGTGCCAGCAGTGAGACAGGGAGGAAACTGTTTTTT.